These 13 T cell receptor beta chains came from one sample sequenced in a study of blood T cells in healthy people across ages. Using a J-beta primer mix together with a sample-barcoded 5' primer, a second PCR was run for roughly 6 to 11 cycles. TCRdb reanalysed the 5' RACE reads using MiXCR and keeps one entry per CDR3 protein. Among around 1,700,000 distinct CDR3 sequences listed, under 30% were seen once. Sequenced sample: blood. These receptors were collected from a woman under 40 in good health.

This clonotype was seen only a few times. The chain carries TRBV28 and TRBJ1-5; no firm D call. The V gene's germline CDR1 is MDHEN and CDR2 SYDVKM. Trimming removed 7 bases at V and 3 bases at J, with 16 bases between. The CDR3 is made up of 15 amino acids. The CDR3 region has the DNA TGTGCCAGCATGAGACGGCCCTTTGACAATCAGCCCCAGCATTTT. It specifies CASMRRPFDNQPQHF.

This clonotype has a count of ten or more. CDR3 protein: CSVRAGGLGSQYF. The CDR3 DNA reads TGCAGCGTTCGAGCGGGGGGGTTAGGGTCCCAGTACTTC. V usage is TRBV29-1 and J usage is TRBJ2-5; 10 nucleotides agree with TRBD2. The CDR3 sequence is 13 residues long. Germline CDR1 reads SQVTM; CDR2 reads ANQGSEA. J lost 9 bases, V lost 5 bases, and 9 bases had no gene match.

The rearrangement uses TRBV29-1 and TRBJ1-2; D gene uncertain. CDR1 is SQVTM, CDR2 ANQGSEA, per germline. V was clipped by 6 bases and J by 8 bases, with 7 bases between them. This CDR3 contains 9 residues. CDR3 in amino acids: CSVDEGYTF. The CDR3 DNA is TGCAGCGTCGACGAGGGCTACACCTTC. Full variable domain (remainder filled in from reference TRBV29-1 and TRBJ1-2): SAVISQKPSRDICQRGTSLTIQCQVDSQVTMMFWYRQQPGQSLTLIATANQGSEATYESGFVIDKFPISRPNLTFSTLTVSNMSPEDSSIYLCSVDEGYTFGSGTRLTVV.

The CDR3 loop is CATADLSSTDTQYF. The CDR3 DNA reads as TGTGCCACCGCGGATCTTTCTAGCACAGATACGCAGTATTTT. The chain carries TRBV6-5 and TRBJ2-3; D not certain. The germline gives CDR1 MNHEY, CDR2 SVGAGI. The CDR3 contains 14 residues. V was shortened by 10 bases and J by 0 bases, with 14 bases between the two germline ends.

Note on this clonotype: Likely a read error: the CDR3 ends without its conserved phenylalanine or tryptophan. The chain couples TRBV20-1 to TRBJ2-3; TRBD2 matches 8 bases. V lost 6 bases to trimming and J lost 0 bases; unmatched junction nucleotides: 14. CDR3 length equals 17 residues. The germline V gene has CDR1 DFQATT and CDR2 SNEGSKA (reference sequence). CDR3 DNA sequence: TGCAGTGCCCCTCGTCCTTTAGCGGGGTCTAGCACAGATACGCAGTATTTG. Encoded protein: CSAPRPLAGSSTDTQYL.

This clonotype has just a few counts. The CDR3: CASSLYQREGRETQYF. Written as DNA, the CDR3 is TGTGCCAGCAGCTTATATCAGCGGGAGGGCCGAGAGACCCAGTACTTC. The chain is built from TRBV7-2 and TRBJ2-5; 10 bases align to TRBD2. V gave up 2 bases and J gave up 4 bases; unmatched junction bases: 7. Looked up from germline, CDR1 is SGHTA and CDR2 is FQGNSA. The CDR3 totals 16 residues.

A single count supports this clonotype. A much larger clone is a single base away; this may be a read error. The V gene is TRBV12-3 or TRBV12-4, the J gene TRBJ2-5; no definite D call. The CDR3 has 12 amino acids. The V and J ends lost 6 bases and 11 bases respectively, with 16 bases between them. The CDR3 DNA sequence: TGTGCCAGCAGCCATCTTAGGAATGAGCAGTACTTC. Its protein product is CASSHLRNEQYF.

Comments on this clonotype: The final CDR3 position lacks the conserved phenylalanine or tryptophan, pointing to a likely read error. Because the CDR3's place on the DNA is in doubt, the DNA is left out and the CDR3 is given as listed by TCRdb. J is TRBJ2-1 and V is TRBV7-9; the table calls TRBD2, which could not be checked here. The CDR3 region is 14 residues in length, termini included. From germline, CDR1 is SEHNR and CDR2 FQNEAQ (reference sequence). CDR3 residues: CASSAFEGYNERFC.

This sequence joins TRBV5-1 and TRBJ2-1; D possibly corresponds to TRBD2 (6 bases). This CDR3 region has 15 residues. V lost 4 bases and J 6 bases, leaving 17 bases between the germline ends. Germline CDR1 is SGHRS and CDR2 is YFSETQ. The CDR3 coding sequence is TGCGCCAGCAGCACTAGATCCGGGAGAGGCAATGAGCAGTTCTTC. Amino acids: CASSTRSGRGNEQFF.

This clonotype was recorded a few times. CDR3 in DNA: TGCAGCGTTCCCCCCGGGACAGGGGAAGAGACCCAGTACTTC. Translation gives CSVPPGTGEETQYF. The chain employs TRBV29-1 and TRBJ2-5; 10 nucleotides match TRBD1. Trimming cost V 5 bases and J 3 bases; bases outside gene matches: 6. This CDR3 region has 14 residues. CDR1 SQVTM and CDR2 ANQGSEA come from the germline V gene.

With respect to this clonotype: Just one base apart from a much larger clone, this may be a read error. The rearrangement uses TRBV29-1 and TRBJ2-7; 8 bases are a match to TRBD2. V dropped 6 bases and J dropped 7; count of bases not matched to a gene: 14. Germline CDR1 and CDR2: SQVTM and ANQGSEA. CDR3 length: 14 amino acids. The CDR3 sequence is CSVSGSYSYNEQYF. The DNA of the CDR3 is TGCAGCGTAAGCGGGAGTTACTCCTACAATGAGCAGTACTTC.

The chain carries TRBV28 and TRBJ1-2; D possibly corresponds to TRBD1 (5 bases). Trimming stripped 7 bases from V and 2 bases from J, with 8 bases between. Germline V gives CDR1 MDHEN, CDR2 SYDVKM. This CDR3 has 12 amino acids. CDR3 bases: TGTGCCAGCAAACAGGAGAACTATGGCTACACCTTC. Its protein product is CASKQENYGYTF.

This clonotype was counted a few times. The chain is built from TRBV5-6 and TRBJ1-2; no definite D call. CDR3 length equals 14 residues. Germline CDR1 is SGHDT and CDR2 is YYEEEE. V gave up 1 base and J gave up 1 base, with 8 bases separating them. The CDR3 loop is CASSLSSRNYGYTF. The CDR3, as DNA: TGTGCCAGCAGCTTGTCTTCACGTAACTATGGCTACACCTTC. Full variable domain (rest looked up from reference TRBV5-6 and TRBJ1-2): DAGVTQSPTHLIKTRGQQVTLRCSPKSGHDTVSWYQQALGQGPQFIFQYYEEEERQRGNFPDRFSGHQFPNYSSELNVNALLLGDSALYLCASSLSSRNYGYTFGSGTRLTVV.